This TCR beta chain was captured by sequencing in a study of T cells in Graves' hyperthyroidism and ophthalmopathy. The overall study: Blood from the periphery was taken at initial diagnosis, before any treatment.

Trimming cost V 4 bases and J 5 bases, with 12 bases left between them. The CDR3 has 14 residues. CDR1 is MNHEY, CDR2 SMNVEV, per germline (reference sequence). This clonotype was recorded many times. Researchers amplified the TCR beta CDR3 regions from RNA transcripts. First-round RT-PCR targeting the TCR CDR3 was performed with the HTBI primer set. One entry per CDR3 protein, called by TCRdb with MiXCR from the multiplex PCR reads. The repertoire has about 290,000 distinct CDR3 sequences, about an eighth of them found once; the top ten carry around 7.9%. The gene calls are TRBV27 and TRBJ2-1, with a weak D call TRBD1 (6 bases). The sample comprised blood. This clonotype originated in a woman aged 25 to 45 with Graves' hyperthyroidism that later progressed to Graves' ophthalmopathy. The CDR3 coding sequence is TGTGCCAGCAGTTGGGATACAGGGAACAATGAGCAGTTCTTC. Residues: CASSWDTGNNEQFF.